These 8 T cell receptor beta chains share one sample of origin, sequenced in a study of blood T cell repertoires in COVID-19. Sequenced by immunoSEQ multiplex PCR; TCRdb stores in-frame clones only, minus some. The sample shows about 160,000 clones, roughly 90% of them seen only once. Sequenced input: peripheral blood. These receptors all stem from a man aged 55 to 70 with acute or convalescent COVID-19.

The chain uses TRBV18 and TRBJ2-1; 10 nucleotides align to TRBD2. The CDR3 runs 16 residues. The germline CDR1 and CDR2 sequences are KGHSH and LQKENI. J lost 5 bases, V lost 2 bases, and 6 bases had no gene match. This CDR3 is CASSPKSSGGHNEQFF. CDR3 DNA sequence: TGTGCCAGCTCACCAAAATCTAGCGGGGGCCACAATGAGCAGTTCTTC.

This clone was detected only once. This chain links TRBV30 with TRBJ1-1; 8 bases map to TRBD1. Per the germline V gene, CDR1 is GTSNPN and CDR2 is SVGIG (reference sequence). This CDR3 contains 12 residues. After removal of 5 bases from V and 2 bases from J, the junction contained 1 base not matched to a gene. CDR3 DNA sequence: TGTGCCTGGGGACAGGGAAACACTGAAGCTTTCTTT. Protein: CAWGQGNTEAFF.

The chain employs TRBV9 and TRBJ1-1; 9 bases match TRBD1. Per germline, CDR1 SGDLS and CDR2 YYNGEE. This CDR3 spans 14 amino acids. After removal of 3 bases from V and 6 bases from J, the junction contained 6 bases not matched to a gene. CDR3 in amino acids: CASSAGGQGPEAFF. In DNA form, the CDR3 reads TGTGCCAGCAGCGCCGGGGGACAGGGCCCTGAAGCTTTCTTT.

This clone turned up a few times. This rearrangement joins TRBV5-4 to TRBJ1-2; a weak D match, TRBD1 (6 bases). The germline V gene has CDR1 SGHNT and CDR2 YYREEE (reference sequence). The CDR3 has 13 residues. Deletions cut 2 bases from V and 8 bases from J, with 13 bases between. In DNA, the CDR3 is TGTGCCAGCAGCTTCGCAGGGGAAGGAGGCTACACCTTC. It translates to CASSFAGEGGYTF. Based on the CDR3 plus reference TRBV5-4 and TRBJ1-2, the full variable domain is ETGVTQSPTHLIKTRGQQVTLRCSSQSGHNTVSWYQQALGQGPQFIFQYYREEENGRGNFPPRFSGLQFPNYSSELNVNALELDDSALYLCASSFAGEGGYTFGSGTRLTVV.

The chain carries TRBV5-1 and TRBJ1-1; D may be TRBD1 (6 bases). Germline-derived CDR1 and CDR2 are SGHRS and YFSETQ. The length of the CDR3 is 15 residues. V shed 7 bases and J shed 0 bases, with 16 bases lying between them. CDR3 DNA sequence: TGCGCCAGCGGACTTGGACAGACCCTGAACACTGAAGCTTTCTTT. Its protein is CASGLGQTLNTEAFF. Together with reference TRBV5-1 and TRBJ1-1, the CDR3 gives the full variable domain: KAGVTQTPRYLIKTRGQQVTLSCSPISGHRSVSWYQQTPGQGLQFLFEYFSETQRNKGNFPGRFSGRQFSNSRSEMNVSTLELGDSALYLCASGLGQTLNTEAFFGQGTRLTVV.

J is TRBJ2-1 and V is TRBV10-3; TRBD2 matches 7 bases. The germline gives CDR1 ENHRY, CDR2 SYGVKD. The trim removed 0 bases at V and 3 bases at J, leaving 5 bases unmatched. The CDR3 runs to 16 residues. CDR3: CAISESTGGLYNEQFF. In DNA, the CDR3 is TGTGCCATCAGTGAGTCGACGGGGGGACTCTACAATGAGCAGTTCTTC.

The rearrangement uses TRBV11-2 and TRBJ2-7, with 10 bases that match TRBD1. The CDR3 runs to 15 residues. Trimming took 5 bases from V and 4 from J; bases not matched to a gene: 8. CDR1 and CDR2 from the germline V gene are SGHAT and FQNNGV. Here the CDR3 reads CASSPRGTGVYEQYF. In nucleotides, the CDR3 is TGTGCCAGCAGCCCTAGGGGGACAGGGGTTTACGAGCAGTACTTC.

The CDR3 DNA follows: TGCGCCAGCAGCCAAGATCTACCAGGAATCTATGGCTACACCTTC. Residues: CASSQDLPGIYGYTF. This chain joins TRBV4-3 and TRBJ1-2; D is ambiguous. This CDR3 region has 15 residues. Germline assignment: CDR1 LGHNA and CDR2 YSLEER. V lost 0 bases to trimming and J lost 4 bases, with 12 bases between them.